This T cell receptor beta chain is drawn from a study of T cells after yellow fever vaccination. The table lists this clonotype with many counts. The authors made TCR cDNA by 5'RACE template switching, adding a universal primer site and UMIs. TCRdb re-called the 5' RACE reads with MiXCR, one entry per CDR3 protein. The repertoire holds about 130,000 distinct CDR3 sequences, roughly 6.7% seen once, with about 0.6% in the top ten. CDR3 length: 14 amino acids. Looked up from germline, CDR1 is MNHNS and CDR2 is SASEGT. V shed 6 bases and J shed 5 bases, with 13 bases lying between them. This receptor was obtained from a man aged 25-45 years who received the YFV17D yellow fever vaccine. The V gene is TRBV6-1, the J gene TRBJ1-4, with D unclear. The sequenced sample was CD4+ T cells sorted from PBMCs, obtained 10 days after the yellow fever booster vaccination. The CDR3 sequence is CASSISRLNEKLFF. CDR3 bases: TGTGCCAGCAGCATATCAAGGCTCAATGAAAAACTGTTTTTT.